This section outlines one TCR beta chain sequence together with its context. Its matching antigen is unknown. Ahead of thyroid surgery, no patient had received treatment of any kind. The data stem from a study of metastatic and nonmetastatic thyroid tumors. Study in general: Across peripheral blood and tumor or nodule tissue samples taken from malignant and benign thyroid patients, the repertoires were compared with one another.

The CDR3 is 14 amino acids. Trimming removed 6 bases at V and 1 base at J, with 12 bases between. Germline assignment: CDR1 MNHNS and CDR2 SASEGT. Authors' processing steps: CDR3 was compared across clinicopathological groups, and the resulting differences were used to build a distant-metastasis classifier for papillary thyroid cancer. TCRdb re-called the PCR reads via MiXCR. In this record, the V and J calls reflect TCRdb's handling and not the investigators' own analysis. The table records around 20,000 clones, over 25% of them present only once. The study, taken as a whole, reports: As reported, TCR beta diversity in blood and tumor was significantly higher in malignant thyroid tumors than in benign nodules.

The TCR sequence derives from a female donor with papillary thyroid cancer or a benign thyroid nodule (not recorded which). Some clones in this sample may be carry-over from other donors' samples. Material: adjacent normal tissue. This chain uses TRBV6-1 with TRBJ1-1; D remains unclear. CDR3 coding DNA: TGTGCCAGCAGCCGTGACCCCAGGAACACTGAAGCTTTCTTT. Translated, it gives CASSRDPRNTEAFF.